This T cell receptor (beta chain) was retrieved from a study of blood T cell repertoires in COVID-19. J gave up 0 bases and V 4 bases, and 6 bases lay outside the gene matches. Germline CDR1 and CDR2: SGHDN and FVKESK. CDR3 length: 15 amino acids. Original methodology: By means of reference gene primer amplification, nucleated cell counts were estimated. The table came from immunoSEQ multiplex PCR; TCRdb's copy has only in-frame clones and leaves some out. V and J calls and clone size are those listed in that table; D and trimming were worked out from the DNA. The repertoire holds about 330,000 clones, around 87% seen once, with around 4% in the top ten.

This TCR came from a woman aged 45-59 years with active or convalescent COVID-19. The rearrangement joins TRBV14 to TRBJ2-7; 7 nucleotides agree with TRBD1. Sequenced material: peripheral blood. The CDR3 DNA is TGTGCCAGCAGCCTAGGACAGGTTCTCTCCTACGAGCAGTACTTC. Translating it yields CASSLGQVLSYEQYF.